Listed here are 8 T cell receptor beta chains from one sample, sequenced in a study of blood T cell repertoires in COVID-19. TCRdb's table, derived via immunoSEQ multiplex PCR, lists solely in-frame clones and lacks some. The sample consists of roughly 250,000 clones, 81% of them appearing once. What was sequenced was peripheral blood. Receptors were obtained from a woman between 55 and 75 years old with active or convalescent COVID-19.

This clone was detected once. CDR3 region: CASSIWGNTEAFF. For the CDR3, the DNA is TGTGCCAGTAGTATTTGGGGCAACACTGAAGCTTTCTTT. The rearrangement links TRBV19 to TRBJ1-1; perhaps TRBD1 as D (5 bases). The CDR3 is made up of 13 amino acids. V was clipped by 3 bases and J by 2 bases, with 7 bases between them. Germline V gives CDR1 LNHDA, CDR2 SQIVND (reference sequence).

The chain employs TRBV6-5 and TRBJ2-1; 9 bases map to TRBD1. V trimming: 7 bases; J trimming: 9 bases; junction bases outside the gene matches: 13. Germline assignment: CDR1 MNHEY and CDR2 SVGAGI. This CDR3 is built from 15 residues. The chain's CDR3 is CASIPGQGLGSEQFF. CDR3 in DNA: TGTGCCAGCATTCCTGGACAGGGGCTGGGGAGTGAGCAGTTCTTC.

The chain combines TRBV13 with TRBJ1-2; D possibly corresponds to TRBD1 (6 bases). The length of the CDR3 is 17 residues. The V and J ends lost 5 bases and 1 base respectively, with 20 bases between them. Germline CDR1 is PRHDT and CDR2 is FYEKMQ (reference sequence). CDR3 in DNA: TGTGCCAGCAGCACGAACCTACATCAGGGGCTTAACTATGGCTACACCTTC. It yields the protein CASSTNLHQGLNYGYTF.

V usage is TRBV5-6 and J usage is TRBJ1-1; 10 positions match TRBD1. V was pared by 4 bases and J by 5 bases, with 11 bases of the junction left unmatched. The germline CDR1 and CDR2 sequences are SGHDT and YYEEEE. There are 16 residues in the CDR3. CDR3 region: CASSRDRGILGTEAFF. CDR3 DNA sequence: TGTGCCAGCAGCCGGGACAGGGGCATCTTAGGTACTGAAGCTTTCTTT.

This chain connects TRBV5-3 to TRBJ1-1; D ambiguous. TRBV5-3 is filed as an ORF, its function uncertain. The CDR3 has 13 amino acids. Trimming removed 1 base at V and 4 bases at J, with 8 bases between. The CDR3 region is CARSLSGGTEAFF. The CDR3, as DNA: TGTGCCAGAAGCTTGTCGGGAGGCACTGAAGCTTTCTTT.

The chain links TRBV29-1 to TRBJ2-6; weak D call: TRBD2 (6 bases). V was clipped by 5 bases and J by 1 base, with 9 bases between them. The germline V gene has CDR1 SQVTM and CDR2 ANQGSEA. This CDR3 is built from 14 residues. For the CDR3, the DNA is TGCAGCGTTAGGAGGGGATCTGGGGCCAACGTCCTGACTTTC. Protein sequence: CSVRRGSGANVLTF.

The V and J genes are TRBV4-1 and TRBJ2-2, with 9 bases that match TRBD1. The length of the CDR3 is 15 residues. In germline, CDR1 is MGHRA, CDR2 YSYEKL. The V gene end was trimmed by 3 bases and the J gene end by 7 bases; junction bases not matched to a gene: 6. Here the CDR3 reads CASSQGDRVNGELFF. In DNA, the CDR3 is TGCGCCAGCAGCCAGGGGGACAGGGTAAACGGGGAGCTGTTTTTT.

The chain recombines TRBV5-5 with TRBJ2-4, with a possible D match to TRBD1 (6 bases). V was cut by 4 bases and J by 0 bases, with 11 bases left in between. The CDR3 spans 15 residues. From germline, CDR1 is SGHKS and CDR2 YYEKEE (reference sequence). The CDR3 region has the DNA TGTGCCAGCAGCCTTACAGGGACAGCCAAAAACATTCAGTACTTC. Translation: CASSLTGTAKNIQYF. Using reference TRBV5-5 and TRBJ2-4 for the parts outside the CDR3, the full variable domain is DAGVTQSPTHLIKTRGQQVTLRCSPISGHKSVSWYQQVLGQGPQFIFQYYEKEERGRGNFPDRFSARQFPNYSSELNVNALLLGDSALYLCASSLTGTAKNIQYFGAGTRLSVL.